The 21 T cell receptor beta chains given below trace back to one sample, sequenced in a study of graft-versus-host responses after intestinal transplantation. The table came from immunoSEQ multiplex PCR; TCRdb's copy has only in-frame clones and leaves some out. The sample carries under 45,000 clones, 93% recorded once. The material was PBMCs, obtained 700 to 750 days after intestinal transplantation. These receptors were taken from a human patient who received an intestinal transplant, so some T cells may come from the graft donor.

The gene calls are TRBV7-9 and TRBJ2-2; D gene unclear. Germline V gene lookup returns CDR1 SEHNR and CDR2 FQNEAQ (reference sequence). The CDR3 has 13 residues. The germline V and J ends were trimmed by 1 base and 3 bases, with 3 bases remaining between them. This CDR3 is CASSLGHTGELFF. CDR3 DNA sequence: TGTGCCAGCAGCTTAGGGCACACCGGGGAGCTGTTTTTT. The whole variable domain, filled in from reference TRBV7-9 and TRBJ2-2, reads DTGVSQNPRHKITKRGQNVTFRCDPISEHNRLYWYRQTLGQGPEFLTYFQNEAQLEKSRLLSDRFSAERPKGSFSTLEIQRTEQGDSAMYLCASSLGHTGELFFGEGSRLTVL.

The gene calls are TRBV18 and TRBJ2-2, with D perhaps TRBD1 (6 bases). Germline-derived CDR1 and CDR2 are KGHSH and LQKENI. The CDR3 is 15 amino acids. V lost 3 bases, J lost 11 bases, and 19 bases lay in between. The CDR3 spells CASSPSLTGSEELFF. The CDR3 region has the DNA TGTGCCAGCTCACCCTCCTTGACAGGATCGGAAGAGCTGTTTTTT.

The V call is TRBV10-3, the J call TRBJ2-3, with 10 bases that match TRBD2. Germline V gene sequence: CDR1 ENHRY, CDR2 SYGVKD. The CDR3 spans 15 residues. The V gene end was trimmed by 3 bases and the J gene end by 2 bases; junction bases not matched to a gene: 2. The CDR3 region is CAISEGTSDTDTQYF. DNA for the CDR3: TGTGCCATCAGTGAAGGGACTAGCGACACAGATACGCAGTATTTT.

The rearrangement links TRBV7-2 to TRBJ1-2, with 7 bases matching TRBD1. This CDR3 comprises 13 residues. The ends lost 5 bases at V and 5 bases at J; junction bases unmatched: 5. Germline-derived CDR1 and CDR2 are SGHTA and FQGNSA. The CDR3 DNA sequence: TGTGCCAGCAGCCGATACAGGGGTTATGGCTACACCTTC. It codes for CASSRYRGYGYTF. The whole variable domain, remainder taken from reference TRBV7-2 and TRBJ1-2, is GAGVSQSPSNKVTEKGKDVELRCDPISGHTALYWYRQSLGQGLEFLIYFQGNSAPDKSGLPSDRFSAERTGGSVSTLTIQRTQQEDSAVYLCASSRYRGYGYTFGSGTRLTVV.

This clone was picked up one time. The chain links TRBV4-1 to TRBJ2-6, with D uncertain. Germline CDR1 reads MGHRA; CDR2 reads YSYEKL. V dropped 8 bases and J dropped 0 bases, with 5 bases sitting between them. The CDR3 is 13 residues long. The CDR3 spells CASLGSGANVLTF. The CDR3 nucleotides are TGCGCCAGCCTAGGCTCTGGGGCCAACGTCCTGACTTTC.

This clone was recorded a few times. The V gene is TRBV18, the J gene TRBJ1-2, with D possibly being TRBD1 (5 bases). V was shortened by 6 bases and J by 6 bases, with 14 bases between the two germline ends. Germline lookup yields CDR1 KGHSH and CDR2 LQKENI. The length of the CDR3 is 13 residues. CDR3 nucleotide sequence: TGTGCCAGCTCCTCGGGGACCGGCGATGGCTACACCTTC. Translated: CASSSGTGDGYTF. The full variable domain, rest sourced from reference TRBV18 and TRBJ1-2, is NAGVMQNPRHLVRRRGQEARLRCSPMKGHSHVYWYRQLPEEGLKFMVYLQKENIIDESGMPKERFSAEFPKEGPSILRIQQVVRGDSAAYFCASSSGTGDGYTFGSGTRLTVV.

In this sample, this clone turned up once. The rearrangement uses TRBV11-3 and TRBJ2-7, with D maybe TRBD1 (5 bases). The V end was cut by 6 bases, the J end by 12 bases, with 15 bases between. This CDR3 is built from 11 residues. Germline CDR1 SGHNT, CDR2 YENEEA. The CDR3, as DNA: TGTGCCAGCAGACCCGAAGGGGCCATGTACTTC. Protein sequence: CASRPEGAMYF.

The chain is built from TRBV13 and TRBJ2-7, with TRBD2 matching 8 bases. This CDR3 comprises 15 residues. Trimming cost V 6 bases and J 0 bases; bases outside gene matches: 7. Germline V gives CDR1 PRHDT, CDR2 FYEKMQ (reference sequence). CDR3 residues: CASRIAGIVSYEQYF. For the CDR3, the DNA is TGTGCCAGCAGAATAGCGGGGATCGTCTCCTACGAGCAGTACTTC.

The V gene is TRBV7-9, the J gene TRBJ1-5; D gene unclear. CDR3 length: 18 residues. Germline loops: CDR1 SEHNR, CDR2 FQNEAQ (reference sequence). With 1 base removed from V and 0 bases from J, the gap between germline ends came to 16 bases. CDR3 DNA sequence: TGTGCCAGCAGCTTAGACCCCAGTGGGTCGAATAGCAATCAGCCCCAGCATTTT. Amino acid sequence: CASSLDPSGSNSNQPQHF.

The chain uses TRBV5-6 and TRBJ1-4; D is unresolved. Trimming stripped 2 bases from V and 0 bases from J, with 8 bases between. Germline CDR1 is SGHDT and CDR2 is YYEEEE. There are 15 residues in the CDR3. The CDR3 loop is CASSFYLTTNEKLFF. The CDR3 DNA follows: TGTGCCAGCAGCTTTTATCTTACAACTAATGAAAAACTGTTTTTT.

The chain employs TRBV27 and TRBJ2-7; the D gene is possibly TRBD2 (5 bases). V gave up 5 bases and J gave up 0 bases, with 17 bases separating them. The CDR3 is 16 amino acids. Germline V gene sequence: CDR1 MNHEY, CDR2 SMNVEV (reference sequence). In DNA, the CDR3 is TGTGCCAGCAGTGCGCCAACTACTAGTCTCTCCTACGAGCAGTACTTC. Encoded protein: CASSAPTTSLSYEQYF.

The V gene is TRBV6-4, the J gene TRBJ2-1; TRBD2 is a possible D gene (6 bases). V shed 6 bases and J shed 0 bases, with 9 bases lying between them. CDR1 is MRHNA, CDR2 SNTAGT, per germline. The CDR3 runs to 14 residues. The CDR3 DNA is TGTGCCAGCAGCCCTAGCGACTCCTACAATGAGCAGTTCTTC. Amino acids: CASSPSDSYNEQFF.

Written as DNA, the CDR3 is TGTGCCAGCAAGTTTGAGAACGGCCAGTCCTACGAGCAGTACTTC. Amino acids: CASKFENGQSYEQYF. The V gene is TRBV6-5, the J gene TRBJ2-7, with no clear D. Germline assignment: CDR1 MNHEY and CDR2 SVGAGI. Trimming cost V 7 bases and J 1 base, with 17 bases left between them. This CDR3 spans 15 amino acids.

This sequence joins TRBV6-6 and TRBJ2-2; no clear D gene. CDR3 length: 13 residues. Trimming took off 5 bases at V and 1 base at J, with 5 bases between the two ends. Germline values: CDR1 MNHNY, CDR2 SVGAGI (reference sequence). The DNA of the CDR3 is TGTGCCAGCAGTCGCATGAACACCGGGGAGCTGTTTTTT. This codes for CASSRMNTGELFF.

The V call is TRBV27, the J call TRBJ1-2, with unresolved D. This CDR3 is 9 amino acids long. Trimming stripped 8 bases from V and 6 bases from J, with 4 bases between. Germline V CDR1 and CDR2: MNHEY, SMNVEV (reference sequence). This CDR3 reads CASHDGYTF. The CDR3 DNA is TGTGCCAGCCACGATGGCTACACCTTC.

The chain carries TRBV18 and TRBJ1-1; no definite D call. CDR1 and CDR2 from the germline V gene are KGHSH and LQKENI. Trimming removed 2 bases from V and 8 bases from J, with 9 bases in between. This CDR3 region has 12 residues. CDR3 amino acids: CASSPAELEAFF. CDR3 bases: TGTGCCAGCTCACCAGCCGAGCTGGAAGCTTTCTTT.

This clone occurred a few times. V gene TRBV7-3 combines with J gene TRBJ2-5; D might be TRBD2 (6 bases). This CDR3 contains 15 residues. V shed 1 base and J shed 2 bases, with 11 bases lying between them. Germline lookup yields CDR1 SGHTA and CDR2 FQGTGA. The CDR3 loop is CASSLMGGAQETQYF. The CDR3 DNA is TGTGCCAGCAGCTTAATGGGCGGGGCACAAGAGACCCAGTACTTC.

V usage is TRBV10-3 and J usage is TRBJ2-7; no clear D gene. The germline gives CDR1 ENHRY, CDR2 SYGVKD. The CDR3 consists of 17 residues. The germline V and J ends were trimmed by 2 bases and 0 bases, with 17 bases remaining between them. Here the CDR3 DNA reads TGTGCCATCAGTGAGCAACCAGGTGGTACAGCCTCCTACGAGCAGTACTTC. Its protein is CAISEQPGGTASYEQYF.

The count of this clone is one. The chain recombines TRBV5-1 with TRBJ2-7; D tentatively reads TRBD1 or TRBD2 (5 bases each). Germline loops: CDR1 SGHRS, CDR2 YFSETQ. V gave up 3 bases and J gave up 6 bases, with 10 bases separating them. The CDR3 contains 12 residues. The CDR3 DNA sequence: TGCGCCAGCAGCTCGGGACGAGCCGAGCAGTACTTC. Encoded protein: CASSSGRAEQYF. Together with reference TRBV5-1 and TRBJ2-7, the CDR3 gives the full variable domain: KAGVTQTPRYLIKTRGQQVTLSCSPISGHRSVSWYQQTPGQGLQFLFEYFSETQRNKGNFPGRFSGRQFSNSRSEMNVSTLELGDSALYLCASSSGRAEQYFGPGTRLTVT.

The chain uses TRBV11-2 and TRBJ2-1; D unresolved. Trimming took 4 bases from V and 4 from J, leaving 20 bases between them. The germline V gene has CDR1 SGHAT and CDR2 FQNNGV. The CDR3 contains 17 residues. The DNA for the CDR3 is TGTGCCAGCAGCTCTCTAATGGATGCCGGCGGTTACAATGAGCAGTTCTTC. Translated: CASSSLMDAGGYNEQFF. The full variable domain, in which reference TRBV11-2 and TRBJ2-1 provide the parts outside the CDR3, is EAGVAQSPRYKIIEKRQSVAFWCNPISGHATLYWYQQILGQGPKLLIQFQNNGVVDDSQLPKDRFSAERLKGVDSTLKIQPAKLEDSAVYLCASSSLMDAGGYNEQFFGPGTRLTVL.

The rearrangement links TRBV7-9 to TRBJ2-2; D unresolved. V was pared by 2 bases and J by 5 bases, with 15 bases between. Germline assignment: CDR1 SEHNR and CDR2 FQNEAQ (reference sequence). The CDR3 covers 16 residues. CDR3 DNA: TGTGCCAGCAGCTTAATTGTGGCCACGCTAACCGGGGAGCTGTTTTTT. Its protein product is CASSLIVATLTGELFF.